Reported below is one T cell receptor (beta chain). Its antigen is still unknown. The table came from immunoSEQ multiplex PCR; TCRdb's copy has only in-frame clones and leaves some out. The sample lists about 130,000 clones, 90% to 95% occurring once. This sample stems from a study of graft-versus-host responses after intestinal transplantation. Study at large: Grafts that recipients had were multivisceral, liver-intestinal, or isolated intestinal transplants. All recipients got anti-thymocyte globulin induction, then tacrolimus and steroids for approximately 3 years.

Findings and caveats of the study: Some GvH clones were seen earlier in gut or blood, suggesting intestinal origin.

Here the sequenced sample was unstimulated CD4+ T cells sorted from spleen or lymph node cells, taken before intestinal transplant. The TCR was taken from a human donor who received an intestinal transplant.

The DNA of the CDR3 is TGTGCCAGCAGCCAAGAAAAGGTAGGGGGTTCACCCCTCCACTTT. It yields the protein CASSQEKVGGSPLHF. The rearrangement uses TRBV4-2 and TRBJ1-6; possibly TRBD1 for D (6 bases). The V end lost 0 bases, the J end lost 9 bases, and 12 bases lay between the germline ends. The CDR3 length is 15 residues. Germline loops: CDR1 LGHNA, CDR2 YNFKEQ.